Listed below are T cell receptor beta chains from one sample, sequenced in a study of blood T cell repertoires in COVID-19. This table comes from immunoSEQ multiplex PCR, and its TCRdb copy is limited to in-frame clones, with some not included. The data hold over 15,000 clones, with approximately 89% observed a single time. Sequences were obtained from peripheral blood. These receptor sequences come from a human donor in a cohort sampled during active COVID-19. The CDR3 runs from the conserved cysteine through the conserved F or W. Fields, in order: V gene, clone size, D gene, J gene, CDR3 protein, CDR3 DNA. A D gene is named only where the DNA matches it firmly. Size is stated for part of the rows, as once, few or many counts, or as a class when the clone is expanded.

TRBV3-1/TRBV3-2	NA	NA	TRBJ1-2	CASSQSGYYGYTF	TGTGCCAGCAGCCAATCAGGGTACTATGGCTACACCTTC
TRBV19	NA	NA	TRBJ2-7	CATADRSSYEQYF	TGTGCCACCGCCGACAGGAGCTCCTACGAGCAGTACTTC
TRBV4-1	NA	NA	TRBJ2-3	CASSPSSTDTQYF	TGCGCCAGCAGCCCCTCCTCCACAGATACGCAGTATTTT
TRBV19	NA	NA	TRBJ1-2	CASSLAFSNYGYTF	TGTGCCAGTAGTTTGGCCTTCTCTAACTATGGCTACACCTTC
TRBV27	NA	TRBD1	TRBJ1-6	CASSPAGGYSPLHF	TGTGCCAGCAGTCCGGCAGGGGGATATTCACCCCTCCACTTT
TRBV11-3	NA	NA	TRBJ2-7	CASSLGRGFRDEQYF	TGTGCCAGCAGCTTAGGTCGGGGGTTTAGAGACGAGCAGTACTTC
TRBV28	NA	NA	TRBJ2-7	CASSLQGYEQYF	TGTGCCAGCAGTTTACAGGGCTACGAGCAGTACTTC
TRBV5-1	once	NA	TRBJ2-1	CASSFPTGERNEQFF	TGCGCCAGCAGCTTCCCGACGGGGGAGCGCAATGAGCAGTTCTTC
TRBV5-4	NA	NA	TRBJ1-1	CASSLTGRSAEAFF	TGTGCCAGCAGCTTGACCGGCCGCAGCGCTGAAGCTTTCTTT
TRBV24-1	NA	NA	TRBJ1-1	CATSDSGFNTEAFF	TGTGCCACCAGTGACTCGGGGTTTAACACTGAAGCTTTCTTT
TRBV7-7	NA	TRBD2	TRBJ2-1	CASSTGLAGEEQFF	TGTGCCAGCAGCACGGGACTAGCGGGAGAGGAGCAGTTCTTC
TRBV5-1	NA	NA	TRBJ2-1	CASSLTSLFYNEQFF	TGCGCCAGCAGCTTGACTAGTCTCTTCTACAATGAGCAGTTCTTC
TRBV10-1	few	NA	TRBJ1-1	CASSESNMNTEAFF	TGCGCCAGCAGTGAATCAAACATGAACACTGAAGCTTTCTTT
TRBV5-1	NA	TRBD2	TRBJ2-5	CASSLFTSGQETQYF	TGCGCCAGCAGCTTGTTCACTAGCGGTCAAGAGACCCAGTACTTC
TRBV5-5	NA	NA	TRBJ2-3	CASSLSLDTQYF	TGTGCCAGCAGCTTGTCTTTAGATACGCAGTATTTT
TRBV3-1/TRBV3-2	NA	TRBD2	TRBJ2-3	CASSQALGTSLAQYF	TGTGCCAGCAGCCAAGCCCTTGGGACTAGCCTAGCGCAGTATTTT
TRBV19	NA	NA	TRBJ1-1	CASSSKSGTEAFF	TGTGCCAGTAGTAGCAAATCGGGGACTGAAGCTTTCTTT
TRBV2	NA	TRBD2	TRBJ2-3	CASSFSGRTDTQYF	TGTGCCAGCAGTTTTAGCGGGAGAACAGATACGCAGTATTTT
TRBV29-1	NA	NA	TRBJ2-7	CSVGGGRGAYEQYF	TGCAGCGTTGGAGGAGGCAGGGGGGCTTACGAGCAGTACTTC
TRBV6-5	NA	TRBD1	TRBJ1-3	CASSFTGGSGNTIYF	TGTGCCAGCAGCTTTACAGGGGGTTCGGGAAACACCATATATTTT
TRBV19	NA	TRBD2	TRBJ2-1	CASIPSGPSSYNEQFF	TGTGCCAGTATTCCTAGCGGGCCTAGCTCCTACAATGAGCAGTTCTTC
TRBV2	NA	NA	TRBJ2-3	CASSNPAAEYTDTQYF	TGTGCCAGCAGTAACCCCGCGGCAGAATACACAGATACGCAGTATTTT
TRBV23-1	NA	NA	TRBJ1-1	CASSPVQTGVETEAFF	TGCGCCAGCAGTCCCGTCCAAACGGGGGTAGAGACTGAAGCTTTCTTT
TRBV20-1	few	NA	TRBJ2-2	CSASPHGELFF	TGCAGTGCTAGCCCCCACGGGGAGCTGTTTTTT
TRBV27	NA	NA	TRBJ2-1	CASSLAGPSYNEQFF	TGTGCCAGCAGTTTAGCGGGACCCTCCTACAATGAGCAGTTCTTC
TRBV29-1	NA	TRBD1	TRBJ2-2	CSYRGQNTGELFF	TGCAGTTATAGGGGGCAGAACACCGGGGAGCTGTTTTTT
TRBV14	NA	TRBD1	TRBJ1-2	CASSLGQANYGYTF	TGTGCCAGCAGCCTGGGACAGGCTAACTATGGCTACACCTTC
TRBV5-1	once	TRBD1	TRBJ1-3	CASSLFSGQGNTIYF	TGCGCCAGCAGCTTGTTCTCGGGACAGGGAAACACCATATATTTT
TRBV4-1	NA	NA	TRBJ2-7	CASSPTGQGGYEQYF	TGCGCCAGCAGCCCCACCGGACAGGGAGGGTACGAGCAGTACTTC
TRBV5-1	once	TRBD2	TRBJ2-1	CASRNLAVTYNEQFF	TGCGCCAGCAGGAACCTAGCGGTAACCTACAATGAGCAGTTCTTC
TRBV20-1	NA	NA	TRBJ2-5	CSTSRGQETQYF	TGCAGTACTAGTAGGGGCCAAGAGACCCAGTACTTC
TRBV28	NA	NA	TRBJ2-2	CASSSRWTPNTGELFF	TGTGCCAGCAGTTCTCGATGGACACCGAACACCGGGGAGCTGTTTTTT
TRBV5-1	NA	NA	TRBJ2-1	CASSLDGTGLNEQFF	TGCGCCAGCAGCTTGGATGGGACTGGACTCAATGAGCAGTTCTTC
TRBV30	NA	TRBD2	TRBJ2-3	CACSLAGEWDTQYF	TGTGCCTGCTCACTAGCGGGAGAATGGGATACGCAGTATTTT
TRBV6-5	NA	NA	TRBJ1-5	CASSYAGGNQPQHF	TGTGCCAGCAGTTACGCAGGGGGCAATCAGCCCCAGCATTTT
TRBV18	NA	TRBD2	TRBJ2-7	CASSPNAGGSYSEQYF	TGTGCCAGCTCACCAAACGCGGGCGGGAGCTACTCCGAGCAGTACTTC
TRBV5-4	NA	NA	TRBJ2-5	CASSLRTAQETQYF	TGTGCCAGCAGCTTGCGGACAGCACAAGAGACCCAGTACTTC
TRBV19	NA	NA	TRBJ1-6	CASSMRGFNSPLHF	TGTGCCAGTAGTATGAGAGGTTTTAATTCACCCCTCCACTTT
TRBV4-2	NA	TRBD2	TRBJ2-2	CASSLNAGGSTGELFF	TGTGCCAGCAGCCTTAACGCCGGCGGGAGTACCGGGGAGCTGTTTTTT
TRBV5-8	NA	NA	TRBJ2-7	CASSSPVGGSLYEQYF	TGTGCCAGCAGCTCCCCAGTAGGAGGATCCCTCTACGAGCAGTACTTC
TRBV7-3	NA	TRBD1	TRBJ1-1	CASSLYGTGNTEAFF	TGTGCCAGCAGCTTATATGGGACAGGGAACACTGAAGCTTTCTTT
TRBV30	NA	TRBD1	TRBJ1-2	CAWGTGGGHYGYTF	TGTGCCTGGGGAACAGGGGGCGGCCACTATGGCTACACCTTC
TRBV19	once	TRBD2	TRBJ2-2	CASIGRAGVGTGELFF	TGTGCCAGTATCGGGAGAGCGGGAGTAGGCACCGGGGAGCTGTTTTTT
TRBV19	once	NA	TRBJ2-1	CASSATYNEQFF	TGTGCCAGTAGTGCTACCTACAATGAGCAGTTCTTC
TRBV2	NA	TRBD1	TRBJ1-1	CASSVQGAEAFF	TGTGCCAGCAGTGTACAGGGGGCGGAAGCTTTCTTT
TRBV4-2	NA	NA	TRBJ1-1	CASSQDLWNTEAFF	TGTGCCAGCAGCCAAGATTTATGGAACACTGAAGCTTTCTTT
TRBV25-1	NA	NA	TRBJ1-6	CASSEYGGLADSPLHF	TGTGCCAGCAGTGAATATGGAGGGCTAGCGGACTCACCCCTCCACTTT
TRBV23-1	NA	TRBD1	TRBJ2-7	CASSQEDRAYEQYF	TGCGCCAGCAGTCAAGAGGACAGGGCCTACGAGCAGTACTTC
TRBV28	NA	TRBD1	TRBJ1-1	CASSTGDRTEAFF	TGTGCCAGCAGCACAGGGGACAGAACTGAAGCTTTCTTT
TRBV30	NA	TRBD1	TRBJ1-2	CAWSGGQGSVGYTF	TGTGCCTGGAGTGGGGGACAGGGGTCCGTGGGCTACACCTTC
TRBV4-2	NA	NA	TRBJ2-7	CASSLRERDEQYF	TGTGCCAGCAGCCTACGGGAACGGGACGAGCAGTACTTC
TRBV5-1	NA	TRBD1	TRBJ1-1	CASSPGTAWNTEAFF	TGCGCCAGCAGCCCTGGGACAGCCTGGAACACTGAAGCTTTCTTT
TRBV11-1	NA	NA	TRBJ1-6	CASSLGQGNSPLHF	TGTGCCAGCAGCTTGGGGCAGGGAAATTCACCCCTCCACTTT
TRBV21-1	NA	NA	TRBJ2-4	CASSKALKNRIAKNIQYF	TGTGCCAGCAGCAAAGCTTTAAAAAACAGGATCGCCAAAAACATTCAGTACTTC
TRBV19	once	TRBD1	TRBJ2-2	CATGTGGTGELFF	TGTGCCACCGGGACAGGGGGTACCGGGGAGCTGTTTTTT
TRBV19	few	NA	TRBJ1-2	CASSEQAGKYGYTF	TGTGCCAGTAGTGAGCAGGCGGGGAAGTATGGCTACACCTTC
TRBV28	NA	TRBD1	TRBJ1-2	CASSPGDRGAYPYGYTF	TGTGCCAGCAGCCCCGGGGACAGGGGGGCTTACCCCTATGGCTACACCTTC
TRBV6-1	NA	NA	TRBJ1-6	CASSEIRGPLHF	TGTGCCAGCAGTGAAATTAGGGGCCCCCTCCACTTT
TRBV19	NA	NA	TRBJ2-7	CASSMGLSSYEQYF	TGTGCCAGTAGTATGGGACTCAGCTCCTACGAGCAGTACTTC